This paragraph reports one T cell receptor beta chain. Only in-frame clones appear in the TCRdb table, and some are missing; sequencing was by immunoSEQ multiplex PCR. Found here are 150,000 to 200,000 clones, 96% of them singletons; the top ten hold 1%. This specimen belongs to a study of control samples from healthy donors and cancer patients. This TCR was sampled from a woman in her 30s in good health. The specimen sequenced was blood.

The CDR3 coding sequence is TGTGCCAGCAGCTTGGTGGACGCCTGGACCACCGGGGAGCTGTTTTTT. Its protein is CASSLVDAWTTGELFF. The chain carries TRBV5-6 and TRBJ2-2; no clear D gene. Deletions cut 0 bases from V and 4 bases from J, with 13 bases between. Germline values: CDR1 SGHDT, CDR2 YYEEEE. This CDR3 region has 16 residues.